This T cell receptor (beta chain) was sequenced during a study of cytomegalovirus exposure and HLA in healthy donors. CDR1 is KGHSH, CDR2 LQKENI, per germline. CDR3 size: 14 residues. V was shortened by 0 bases and J by 3 bases, with 8 bases between the two germline ends. Primers: 60 Vbeta forward and 13 Jbeta reverse. The protocol was immunoSEQ multiplex PCR, while the TCRdb copy is restricted to in-frame clones and leaves out a portion. The table includes 70,000 or so clones, 86% detected once. Study-level findings and limits: Cytomegalovirus-associated TCR beta chains were listed, numbering 150 to 200.

Points on this clone: Its specificity is unknown. The sample carries other DNA sequences with the same CDR3.

This sequence was found in a woman between 25 and 40 years old in good health and CMV-seronegative. The rearrangement joins TRBV18 to TRBJ1-2, with D possibly matching TRBD1 (5 bases). Material: PBMCs. CDR3 sequence reads: CASSPPGQDYGYTF. CDR3 in DNA: TGTGCCAGCTCACCACCGGGGCAGGACTATGGCTACACCTTC.